This T cell receptor (beta chain) was documented in a study of graft-versus-host responses after intestinal transplantation. Study context: Anti-thymocyte globulin was used for induction in all recipients, who then took tacrolimus and steroids for roughly three years. Overall study results and limits: The recipient marrow held GvH clones, and some of them showed up first in ileum or blood. Elevated graft-versus-host to host-versus-graft clonal ratios in allografts were recorded for patients with graft-donor T cell macrochimerism.

V was cut by 2 bases and J by 7 bases, with 11 bases left in between. Per the germline V gene, CDR1 is MNHEY and CDR2 is SVGAGI. The CDR3 has 13 residues. Only in-frame clones appear in the TCRdb table, and some are missing; sequencing was by immunoSEQ multiplex PCR. This table holds over 90,000 clones, over 85% found once. For this clone: Its specificity is unknown.

The rearrangement uses TRBV6-5 and TRBJ1-2, with D perhaps matching TRBD1 (6 bases). Specimen: unstimulated CD8+ T cells sorted from spleen or lymph node cells, collected before intestinal transplant. The receptor's source is a human donor who received an intestinal transplant. CDR3 amino acids: CASSYHGGAGYTF. As DNA, the CDR3 is TGTGCCAGCAGTTACCATGGGGGCGCTGGCTACACCTTC.